Listed below are T cell receptor beta chains from one sample, sequenced in a study of tumor-infiltrating lymphocytes in localized non-small cell lung cancer. Here immunoSEQ multiplex PCR was the method, and the copy in TCRdb shows in-frame clones only, minus some. The repertoire holds about 14,000 clones, with nearly 70% as singletons. What was sequenced was uninvolved lung tissue not adjacent to the tumor. The receptors were sampled from a human donor with non-small cell lung cancer. CDR3s include the opening cysteine and the closing phenylalanine or tryptophan. Each record gives: V gene, clone size, D gene, J gene, CDR3 protein, CDR3 DNA. The D gene is left open where the match is weak. Only part of the rows carry a size: once, few, many, or a class if the clone is expanded.

>TRBV6-1|few|NA|TRBJ1-2
CASSENGYTF
TGTGCCAGCAGTGAAAATGGCTACACCTTC
>TRBV7-2|NA|NA|TRBJ2-3
CASSPWAGTDTQYF
TGTGCCAGCAGCCCCTGGGCCGGGACAGATACGCAGTATTTT
>TRBV10-1|few|TRBD1|TRBJ2-4
CASSPGQGLGIQYF
TGCGCCAGCAGCCCGGGACAGGGGTTAGGCATTCAGTACTTC
>TRBV28|NA|NA|TRBJ2-7
CAISGGGRHEQYF
TGTGCCATCTCCGGCGGAGGGAGGCACGAGCAGTACTTC
>TRBV30|medium-sized|NA|TRBJ1-1
CAWSTGLGTEAFF
TGTGCCTGGAGTACAGGGTTGGGCACTGAAGCTTTCTTT
>TRBV29-1|few|NA|TRBJ2-3
CSYGDHGDTQYF
TGCAGCTACGGGGACCACGGGGATACGCAGTATTTT
>TRBV6-1|NA|NA|TRBJ2-6
CASSGGESGANVLTF
TGTGCCAGCAGTGGAGGGGAAAGTGGGGCCAACGTCCTGACTTTC
>TRBV5-6|NA|NA|TRBJ2-3
CASSQFRGSSTDTQYF
TGTGCCAGCAGCCAGTTCCGGGGTAGTAGCACAGATACGCAGTATTTT
>TRBV10-1|NA|NA|TRBJ2-1
CASSAGSYNEQFF
TGCGCCAGCAGTGCGGGGTCCTACAATGAGCAGTTCTTC
>TRBV6-6|few|TRBD2|TRBJ2-7
CASTIGTSGSYEQYF
TGTGCCAGCACCATCGGGACTAGCGGATCCTACGAGCAGTACTTC
>TRBV7-8|NA|NA|TRBJ2-7
CASSLGGDTYEQYF
TGTGCCAGCAGCTTAGGAGGGGACACCTACGAGCAGTACTTC
>TRBV29-1|NA|TRBD1|TRBJ2-1
CSVAGQDVFF
TGCAGCGTGGCGGGACAGGACGTGTTCTTC
>TRBV2|NA|NA|TRBJ1-3
CASSGALGGGNTIYF
TGTGCCAGCAGTGGGGCCCTGGGTGGTGGAAACACCATATATTTT
>TRBV11-2|NA|NA|TRBJ2-7
CASSLFEGPTYEQYF
TGTGCCAGCAGCTTATTTGAGGGGCCGACCTACGAGCAGTACTTC
>TRBV5-1|NA|NA|TRBJ2-1
CASSASRDKRLF
TGCGCCAGCAGCGCCTCCCGGGACAAGAGGCTCTTC
>TRBV2|NA|TRBD1|TRBJ2-1
CASSSGGSQQFF
TGTGCCAGCAGCTCAGGGGGCTCCCAGCAGTTCTTC
>TRBV28|NA|NA|TRBJ1-5
CASGVSGWNQPQHF
TGTGCCAGCGGAGTTTCAGGGTGGAATCAGCCCCAGCATTTT
>TRBV5-1|NA|TRBD2|TRBJ2-3
CASSLGGGQTQYF
TGCGCCAGCAGCTTGGGGGGAGGGCAAACGCAGTATTTT
>TRBV27|medium-sized|TRBD2|TRBJ2-3
CASGREGPTDTQYF
TGTGCCAGCGGACGGGAGGGCCCCACAGATACGCAGTATTTT
>TRBV5-8|NA|NA|TRBJ2-1
CASSLDPDREDYNEQFF
TGTGCCAGCAGCTTGGACCCAGACAGGGAGGATTACAATGAGCAGTTCTTC
>TRBV10-2|NA|NA|TRBJ2-3
CASRAAGAADTQYF
TGCGCCAGCAGGGCGGCCGGGGCGGCAGATACGCAGTATTTT
>TRBV19|NA|NA|TRBJ1-2
CASSPWGEDYGYTF
TGTGCCAGTAGCCCCTGGGGGGAGGACTATGGCTACACCTTC
>TRBV28|few|NA|TRBJ1-4
CASSTQGGNEKLFF
TGTGCCAGCAGTACCCAGGGTGGGAATGAAAAACTGTTTTTT
>TRBV30|NA|NA|TRBJ2-7
CAWSVRSSYEQYF
TGTGCCTGGAGTGTAAGGTCGTCCTACGAGCAGTACTTC
>TRBV9|NA|TRBD1|TRBJ2-7
CASAARQGMNEQYF
TGTGCCAGCGCCGCTCGACAGGGTATGAACGAGCAGTACTTC
>TRBV19|NA|TRBD1|TRBJ1-5
CASSPRDRGQNQPQHF
TGTGCCAGTAGTCCCCGGGACAGGGGTCAGAATCAGCCCCAGCATTTT
>TRBV19|NA|TRBD1|TRBJ1-2
CASSLGQGEPYGYTF
TGTGCCAGTAGTCTCGGACAGGGGGAGCCCTATGGCTACACCTTC
>TRBV11-3|NA|NA|TRBJ2-2
CASSDSRRGFLMSTGELFF
TGTGCCAGCAGCGATTCACGACGGGGGTTCCTGATGAGCACCGGGGAGCTGTTTTTT
>TRBV4-2|NA|TRBD2|TRBJ2-2
CASSQVAGGTGELFF
TGTGCCAGCAGCCAGGTAGCGGGAGGCACCGGGGAGCTGTTTTTT
>TRBV7-8|NA|NA|TRBJ2-2
CASSLVQGFTGELFF
TGTGCCAGCAGCTTAGTTCAGGGTTTTACCGGGGAGCTGTTTTTT
>TRBV7-9|NA|NA|TRBJ1-1
CASSFSGAGPEAFF
TGTGCCAGCAGCTTCTCAGGTGCGGGGCCTGAAGCTTTCTTT
>TRBV9|NA|NA|TRBJ2-2
CASSVAASYTGELFF
TGTGCCAGCAGCGTAGCCGCTAGTTACACCGGGGAGCTGTTTTTT
>TRBV5-6|NA|TRBD1|TRBJ1-2
CASSLAGGLSYGYTF
TGTGCCAGCAGCTTGGCAGGGGGCCTTAGCTATGGCTACACCTTC
>TRBV2|few|NA|TRBJ1-3
CASKAGTSGNTIYF
TGTGCCAGCAAAGCAGGGACCTCTGGAAACACCATATATTTT
>TRBV28|NA|NA|TRBJ1-1
CASRTGRTEAFF
TGTGCCAGCAGGACAGGTCGGACTGAAGCTTTCTTT
>TRBV7-2|few|NA|TRBJ2-5
CASSLVLRSGRGETQYF
TGTGCCAGCAGCTTAGTGCTCCGCAGCGGTCGGGGAGAGACCCAGTACTTC
>TRBV5-6|NA|TRBD1|TRBJ2-7
CASSPWDRVLYEQYF
TGTGCCAGCAGCCCCTGGGACAGGGTTCTGTACGAGCAGTACTTC
>TRBV6-6|once|NA|TRBJ1-5
CASSYSGYGNQPQHF
TGTGCCAGCAGTTACTCAGGGTACGGCAATCAGCCCCAGCATTTT
>TRBV7-3|NA|NA|TRBJ2-1
CASSSSQGSSYNEQFF
TGTGCCAGCAGCAGCAGCCAGGGGAGCTCCTACAATGAGCAGTTCTTC
>TRBV10-3|NA|TRBD2|TRBJ2-3
CASSEGAGETDTQYF
TGTGCCAGCAGTGAAGGAGCGGGGGAGACAGATACGCAGTATTTT
>TRBV29-1|NA|NA|TRBJ1-1
CSVYRDTAGKAFF
TGCAGCGTGTACCGGGACACGGCGGGAAAAGCTTTCTTT
>TRBV27|NA|NA|TRBJ1-5
CASSQSQGNQPQHF
TGTGCCAGCAGTCAAAGTCAGGGGAATCAGCCCCAGCATTTT
>TRBV2|NA|NA|TRBJ2-5
CASSVPTLYQETQYF
TGTGCCAGCAGCGTCCCAACACTGTACCAAGAGACCCAGTACTTC
>TRBV19|NA|NA|TRBJ2-7
CASTIQAPLEIEQYF
TGTGCCAGTACCATCCAGGCTCCCCTTGAGATTGAGCAGTACTTC
>TRBV29-1|few|TRBD1|TRBJ2-2
CSVGRGQYTGELFF
TGCAGCGTTGGCAGGGGGCAGTACACCGGGGAGCTGTTTTTT
>TRBV28|NA|NA|TRBJ1-4
CATSGTGGPTNEKLFF
TGTGCCACCTCGGGGACCGGGGGACCAACTAATGAAAAACTGTTTTTT
>TRBV11-2|NA|NA|TRBJ2-7
CASSLGSSAIEQYF
TGTGCCAGCAGCTTAGGATCTAGCGCGATCGAGCAGTACTTC
>TRBV7-8|NA|NA|TRBJ2-2
CASSSSDRYLSTGELFF
TGTGCCAGCAGCTCCAGCGACAGGTACCTATCCACCGGGGAGCTGTTTTTT
>TRBV11-2|few|TRBD2|TRBJ2-7
CASSLEGRASGRVKSYEQYF
TGTGCCAGCAGCTTAGAGGGCCGTGCTAGCGGGAGGGTGAAGTCCTACGAGCAGTACTTC
>TRBV7-7|NA|NA|TRBJ2-7
CAGTRGIPYEQYF
TGTGCCGGCACCCGCGGGATTCCCTACGAGCAGTACTTC
>TRBV10-1|once|NA|TRBJ2-3
CASSSPRPGDTQYF
TGCGCCAGCAGCTCCCCACGGCCCGGGGATACGCAGTATTTT
>TRBV9|NA|NA|TRBJ2-1
CASSPGAPGQVYNEQFF
TGTGCCAGCAGCCCCGGCGCCCCGGGACAAGTATACAATGAGCAGTTCTTC
>TRBV29-1|once|TRBD1|TRBJ1-1
CSVRQGVNTEAFF
TGCAGCGTTCGACAGGGAGTAAACACTGAAGCTTTCTTT
>TRBV2|NA|TRBD2|TRBJ2-7
CASSTLSGSGYEQYF
TGTGCCAGCAGCACCCTTAGCGGGAGCGGGTACGAGCAGTACTTC
>TRBV4-1|NA|TRBD1|TRBJ1-2
CASSQKRQGVGYTF
TGCGCCAGCAGCCAAAAGAGACAGGGCGTTGGCTACACCTTC